This is a list of T cell receptor beta chains from one sample in a study of blood T cells in healthy people across ages. Each CDR3 protein is one row after TCRdb ran MiXCR on the 5' RACE reads. Of about 1.8 million distinct CDR3 sequences listed, less than 50% are singletons. Sequences were obtained from blood. These receptors all stem from a woman in her thirties or forties in good health. Each CDR3 is given with its conserved first and last residue. D genes are given only for firm matches. Not every row has a clone size; where given, it reads once, few, many or a size class.

size	V	J	length	D	DNA	CDR3
NA	TRBV6-6	TRBJ2-7	15	TRBD1	TGTGCCAGCAGCCCAGGACAGGGTCTGAACTACGAGCAGTACTTC	CASSPGQGLNYEQYF
few	TRBV11-2	TRBJ1-1	14	NA	TGTGCCAGCAGCTTAGCGTTCGGGGCCACTGAAGCTTTCTTT	CASSLAFGATEAFF
NA	TRBV11-1	TRBJ2-5	15	NA	TGTGCCAGCAGCCCTCTGACGGGAGCACAAGAGACCCAGTACTTC	CASSPLTGAQETQYF
NA	TRBV6-2/TRBV6-3	TRBJ1-1	14	NA	TGTGCCAGCAGTTACGTGGCAGGGGACACTGAAGCTTTCTTT	CASSYVAGDTEAFF
few	TRBV7-3	TRBJ1-1	13	TRBD1	TGTGCCAGCAGCTTGCACCAGGGGGCTGAAGCTTTCTTT	CASSLHQGAEAFF
NA	TRBV7-2	TRBJ1-6	12	NA	TGTGCCAGCAGCTTAGTTTCGGAACCCCTCCACTTT	CASSLVSEPLHF
NA	TRBV15	TRBJ1-1	15	NA	TGTGCCACCAGCAGATGGCTGATTTGGAACACTGAAGCTTTCTTT	CATSRWLIWNTEAFF
NA	TRBV28	TRBJ2-7	11	NA	TGTGCCAGCCTAGGCAGGCACGAGCAGTACTTC	CASLGRHEQYF
NA	TRBV20-1	TRBJ1-2	12	NA	TGCAGTGCTACAGACACTGGCTATGGCTACACCTTC	CSATDTGYGYTF
NA	TRBV12-5	TRBJ2-1	15	TRBD2	TGTGCTAGTGGGACCTCGGCGGGGGGGCCTGGTGAGCAGTTCTTC	CASGTSAGGPGEQFF
few	TRBV7-9	TRBJ1-2	11	NA	TGTGCCGGTGGGGCAGGGGATGGCTACACCTTC	CAGGAGDGYTF
NA	TRBV7-8	TRBJ2-1	15	TRBD1	TGTGCCAGCAGCTTAGCCCGGACAGGGGGCTATGAGCAGTTCTTC	CASSLARTGGYEQFF
few	TRBV20-1	TRBJ1-2	14	NA	TGCAGTGCTAGTCTTCCAGGTAGACTCGCCGACTACACCTTC	CSASLPGRLADYTF
few	TRBV12-3/TRBV12-4	TRBJ2-3	15	TRBD1	TGTGCCAGCAGCGGACAGGCTTTGAGCACAGATACGCAGTATTTT	CASSGQALSTDTQYF
few	TRBV20-1	TRBJ1-4	17	NA	TGCAGTGCTAGAGATGTTGGAACCGCTGGGGTGTATGAAAAACTGTTTTTT	CSARDVGTAGVYEKLFF
NA	TRBV20-1	TRBJ2-7	14	NA	TGCAGTGCTCAGAGGACGGGAAACTCCTACGAGCAGTACTTC	CSAQRTGNSYEQYF
few	TRBV27	TRBJ2-5	16	TRBD2	TGTGCCAGCAGTTTCTACTCCAGCGGGGCCCAAGAGACCCAGTACTTC	CASSFYSSGAQETQYF
NA	TRBV18	TRBJ2-7	15	TRBD1	TGTGCCAGCTCACCAGCAGGGGGTATAGGAAACGAGCAGTACTTC	CASSPAGGIGNEQYF
few	TRBV6-2/TRBV6-3	TRBJ2-3	15	TRBD2	TGTGCCAGCAGCACTAGCGGGGGACAATCAGATACGCAGTATTTT	CASSTSGGQSDTQYF
NA	TRBV27	TRBJ1-6	15	TRBD1	TGTGCCAGCACTACCGGGGGGACAGGCGGATCACCCCTCCACTTT	CASTTGGTGGSPLHF
many	TRBV29-1	TRBJ2-4	12	NA	TGCAGCGTTGAACCGAGCAAAAACATTCAGTACTTC	CSVEPSKNIQYF
few	TRBV11-2	TRBJ2-7	16	NA	TGTGCCAGCAGCTTAGGCAGGGGTCTGTATGCCTCCGAGCAGTACTTC	CASSLGRGLYASEQYF
NA	TRBV4-1	TRBJ2-7	15	NA	TGCGCCAGCAGCGATCACTCTCAGCGGTTCTACGAGCAGTACTTC	CASSDHSQRFYEQYF
NA	TRBV28	TRBJ1-5	16	TRBD1	TGTGCCAGCAGTTTGGTCACAGGGGTTAGCAATCAGCCCCAGCATTTT	CASSLVTGVSNQPQHF
NA	TRBV6-2/TRBV6-3	TRBJ2-3	17	TRBD2	TGTGCCAGCAGTTCATATAGCGGGGGGGCCGACGGAGATACGCAGTATTTT	CASSSYSGGADGDTQYF
NA	TRBV5-1	TRBJ2-3	11	NA	TGCGCCAGTTTCGGCACAGATACGCAGTATTTT	CASFGTDTQYF
NA	TRBV5-4	TRBJ2-7	15	TRBD1	TGTGCCAGCAGTTATCCAGGGACAGGCGGTCGCGAGCAGTACTTC	CASSYPGTGGREQYF
few	TRBV6-2/TRBV6-3	TRBJ2-7	16	NA	TGTGCCAGCACCCCGGAATTGACTAGATTTGCCTACGAGCAGTACTTC	CASTPELTRFAYEQYF
NA	TRBV7-2	TRBJ2-7	14	TRBD1	TGTGCCAACAGCTGGGGACAGGGGAATTACGAGCAGTACTTC	CANSWGQGNYEQYF
NA	TRBV11-2	TRBJ1-1	14	NA	TGTGCCAGCAGCTTGCATTTGGGGAACACTGAAGCTTTCTTT	CASSLHLGNTEAFF
NA	TRBV7-8	TRBJ2-1	20	NA	TGTGCCAGCAGTCTAACATCCCCGTCGTCAGGGGCTTTCTCCTACAATGAGCAGTTCTTC	CASSLTSPSSGAFSYNEQFF
NA	TRBV7-6	TRBJ2-3	14	NA	TGTGCCAGCATAAACCGGGACAGCACAGATACGCAGTATTTT	CASINRDSTDTQYF
NA	TRBV6-2/TRBV6-3	TRBJ2-5	15	TRBD2	TGTGCCAGCAGTTACGAGGGCGGGGGGAGGTTTGAGCAGTACTTC	CASSYEGGGRFEQYF
once	TRBV5-5	TRBJ2-3	16	TRBD2	TGTGCCAGCAGTCCCCATATGACTAGCTCAAAAGATACGCAGTATTTT	CASSPHMTSSKDTQYF
NA	TRBV2	TRBJ2-4	14	TRBD1	TGTGCCAGCAGTGAAAGGACAGGGAGAAACATTCAGTACTTC	CASSERTGRNIQYF
once	TRBV20-1	TRBJ1-2	13	NA	TGCAGTGCTAGAGATAGTTGGTTATATGGCTACACCTTC	CSARDSWLYGYTF
NA	TRBV2	TRBJ1-2	11	NA	TGTGCCAGTAGAGATAGCGGTGGCTACACCTTC	CASRDSGGYTF
NA	TRBV10-3	TRBJ2-1	13	TRBD1	TGTGCCACCCGGGACAGGGAAATCTCTGAGCAGTTCTTC	CATRDREISEQFF
NA	TRBV24-1	TRBJ2-4	12	NA	TGTGCCACCTCGGGAGCCAAAAACATTCAGTACTTC	CATSGAKNIQYF
NA	TRBV4-3	TRBJ2-3	17	TRBD2	TGCGCCAGCAGTCCCGCTAGCGGGGGTCGACGCACAGATACGCAGTATTTT	CASSPASGGRRTDTQYF
few	TRBV20-1	TRBJ2-1	13	NA	TGCAGTGCTAGTTGGGCAGGGCGCAATGAGCAGTTCTTC	CSASWAGRNEQFF
NA	TRBV6-2/TRBV6-3	TRBJ2-1	14	NA	TGTGCCACCTCTTTCGGGGCCACCTACAATGAGCAGTTCTTC	CATSFGATYNEQFF
few	TRBV7-6	TRBJ2-7	15	NA	TGTGCCAGCAGCTTAGCAACCGGGAAAGGCGACGAGCAGTACTTC	CASSLATGKGDEQYF
NA	TRBV20-1	TRBJ1-2	11	NA	TGCAGTCCCAAGGGAGGGGGTGGCTACACCTTC	CSPKGGGGYTF
NA	TRBV6-4	TRBJ2-1	14	TRBD2	TGTGCCAGCAGTGATCGCGGGACTAGCAATGAGCAGTTCTTC	CASSDRGTSNEQFF
NA	TRBV9	TRBJ2-3	13	NA	TGTGCCAGCAGCGACTGGAAGAGGAATACGCAGTATTTT	CASSDWKRNTQYF
few	TRBV20-1	TRBJ2-7	15	NA	TGCAGTGCTAGTTCCCCGAATCGCGGGTCCAACGAGCAGTACTTC	CSASSPNRGSNEQYF
NA	TRBV20-1	TRBJ2-4	17	TRBD2	TGCAGTGCTAGAGAGGGGCGGGGGGCAGGATCCAAAAACATTCAGTACTTC	CSAREGRGAGSKNIQYF
NA	TRBV6-5	TRBJ2-7	14	NA	TGTGCCAGCAGTTACTCGGGTTGGGGTAACGAGCAGTACTTC	CASSYSGWGNEQYF
few	TRBV20-1	TRBJ2-1	13	NA	TGCAGTGCGAGGGCAGAATATGCCATGGCGCAGTTCTTC	CSARAEYAMAQFF
few	TRBV12-3/TRBV12-4	TRBJ2-3	12	NA	TGTGCCAGCAGTTCGCAAGCAGTTACGCAGTATTTT	CASSSQAVTQYF
NA	TRBV9	TRBJ2-3	15	TRBD2	TGTGCCAGCAGCGTAAGGGTAGCGGGGGCCGATACGCAGTATTTT	CASSVRVAGADTQYF
NA	TRBV20-1	TRBJ2-5	12	NA	TGCAGTGCTAGAAGTCGTCAGGGAACCCAGTACTTC	CSARSRQGTQYF
few	TRBV4-3	TRBJ1-1	18	NA	TGCGCCAGCAGCCTCCTCACCTCGGGGGCAAGGACGAACACTGAAGCTTTCTTT	CASSLLTSGARTNTEAFF
NA	TRBV20-1	TRBJ1-5	15	NA	TGCAGTGCTAGAGATTCAGGCGCTAGCAATCAGCCCCAGCATTTT	CSARDSGASNQPQHF
few	TRBV5-5	TRBJ2-2	19	NA	TGTGCCAGCAGCTTGTTAGCGGCGACGACCCTAGCGAAGGCCGGGGAGCTGTTTTTT	CASSLLAATTLAKAGELFF
few	TRBV4-2	TRBJ2-3	18	NA	TGTGCCAGCAGCCAAGATATCCCTCGAGGGGTGTTGACAGATACGCAGTATTTT	CASSQDIPRGVLTDTQYF
NA	TRBV24-1	TRBJ2-3	15	NA	TGTGCCACCAGTGACCCGCGGGGGCCCGCAGATACGCAGTATTTT	CATSDPRGPADTQYF
few	TRBV5-1	TRBJ2-6	18	NA	TGCGCCAGCAGCTTGGCGGCGGTGAGGCTGTCCGGGGCCAACGTCCTGACTTTC	CASSLAAVRLSGANVLTF
NA	TRBV6-1	TRBJ2-1	16	TRBD2	TGTGCCAGCAGTGCTGCTAGCGGGGGGCTCTACAATGAGCAGTTCTTC	CASSAASGGLYNEQFF